Each of the 26 T cell receptor beta chains below was sequenced from the same sample in a study of cytomegalovirus exposure and HLA in healthy donors. PCR involved 60 Vbeta and 13 Jbeta primers. The method was immunoSEQ multiplex PCR; TCRdb's version includes in-frame clones alone and lacks a portion of them. The sample yields around 150,000 clones, over 75% seen once. Input material: PBMCs. These receptors all stem from a man aged 25 to 40 in good health and CMV-seronegative.

This clone showed up just a few times. Just one base apart from a much larger clone, this may be a read error. The CDR3 DNA reads as TGTGCCATCAGTGACCGGGGAGACTCCTACGAGCAGTACTTC. Amino acid sequence: CAISDRGDSYEQYF. The V call is TRBV10-3, the J call TRBJ2-5; D might be TRBD2 (5 bases). The DNA end is more similar to TRBJ2-7, so the J call may be wrong. The length of the CDR3 is 14 residues. Germline values: CDR1 ENHRY, CDR2 SYGVKD.

CDR3 coding DNA: TGTGCCACCGCCAGGGACAGGGGGCGAGAAAAACTGTTTTTT. This translates into CATARDRGREKLFF. This chain connects TRBV15 to TRBJ1-4; 12 nucleotides match TRBD1. The CDR3 extends over 14 amino acids. Germline loops: CDR1 LNHNV, CDR2 YYDKDF (reference sequence). The junction had 6 bases not matched to a gene; V was cut back by 8 bases and J by 8 bases. The complete variable domain, with remaining parts taken from reference TRBV15 and TRBJ1-4, reads DAMVIQNPRYQVTQFGKPVTLSCSQTLNHNVMYWYQQKSSQAPKLLFHYYDKDFNNEADTPDNFQSRRPNTSFCFLDIRSPGLGDTAMYLCATARDRGREKLFFGSGTQLSVL.

This clone was counted once. The chain recombines TRBV6-5 with TRBJ2-5; TRBD2 agrees at 9 bases. This CDR3 has 16 residues. Germline values: CDR1 MNHEY, CDR2 SVGAGI. V dropped 0 bases and J dropped 3; count of bases not matched to a gene: 5. CDR3 bases: TGTGCCAGCAGTTACTCGATGGGCGGGAGGGAAGAGACCCAGTACTTC. Translated, it gives CASSYSMGGREETQYF.

V usage is TRBV7-8 and J usage is TRBJ2-2; 9 bases agree with TRBD1. This CDR3 spans 15 amino acids. Trimming cost V 5 bases and J 9 bases; bases outside gene matches: 10. Per the germline V gene, CDR1 is SGHVS and CDR2 is FQNEAQ. The CDR3 region is CASSLTGGGLRELFF. The CDR3 DNA is TGTGCCAGCAGCCTCACAGGGGGCGGCTTGAGGGAGCTGTTTTTT. Drawing the rest from reference TRBV7-8 and TRBJ2-2, the complete variable domain is GAGVSQSPRYKVAKRGQDVALRCDPISGHVSLFWYQQALGQGPEFLTYFQNEAQLDKSGLPSDRFFAERPEGSVSTLKIQRTQQEDSAVYLCASSLTGGGLRELFFGEGSRLTVL.

The chain combines TRBV28 with TRBJ1-6, with D possibly being TRBD1 (5 bases). Germline V CDR1 and CDR2: MDHEN, SYDVKM. The CDR3 has 14 amino acids. V lost 11 bases and J lost 9, with 20 bases in between. The DNA of the CDR3 is TGTGCCGCAGGGCCCAGACCCCCAGCTTCACCCCTCCACTTT. This translates into CAAGPRPPASPLHF.

This chain uses TRBV7-9 with TRBJ2-7; 10 bases agree with TRBD2. Germline V lookup: CDR1 SEHNR, CDR2 FQNEAQ (reference sequence). V dropped 4 bases and J dropped 7; count of bases not matched to a gene: 7. CDR3 length: 14 amino acids. For the CDR3, the DNA is TGTGCCAGCAGCTCCCTAGCGGGAGCCGGTGAGCAGTACTTC. As protein: CASSSLAGAGEQYF.

This clone has only one observation. The chain recombines TRBV7-9 with TRBJ1-4, with D unclear. The V end was cut by 6 bases, the J end by 1 base, with 15 bases between. Germline V gives CDR1 SEHNR, CDR2 FQNEAQ (reference sequence). This CDR3 has 16 residues. The CDR3 loop reads CASSRLRGRTNEKLFF. The CDR3 DNA reads TGTGCCAGCAGTCGCCTCCGCGGGAGAACTAATGAAAAACTGTTTTTT. Full variable domain (remainder filled in from reference TRBV7-9 and TRBJ1-4): DTGVSQNPRHKITKRGQNVTFRCDPISEHNRLYWYRQTLGQGPEFLTYFQNEAQLEKSRLLSDRFSAERPKGSFSTLEIQRTEQGDSAMYLCASSRLRGRTNEKLFFGSGTQLSVL.

The chain couples TRBV2 to TRBJ1-1; possible D gene TRBD1, 6 bases. V was trimmed by 6 bases and J by 1 base, leaving 12 bases between them. This CDR3 has 14 amino acids. Looked up from germline, CDR1 is SNHLY and CDR2 is FYNNEI. CDR3 sequence reads: CASRLRTENTEAFF. In DNA, the CDR3 is TGTGCCAGCAGGCTAAGGACAGAGAACACTGAAGCTTTCTTT.

The chain recombines TRBV28 with TRBJ2-7; D remains unclear. CDR3 length: 14 amino acids. Per the germline V gene, CDR1 is MDHEN and CDR2 is SYDVKM. V lost 5 bases, J lost 0 bases, and 11 bases lay in between. The CDR3 region is CASSPQDHSYEQYF. The CDR3 nucleotides are TGTGCCAGCAGTCCGCAGGATCACTCCTACGAGCAGTACTTC.

This clone was counted only a few times. The genes are TRBV7-9 and TRBJ1-2; 9 bases are a match to TRBD1. This CDR3 has 15 residues. Unmatched junction bases numbered 9, after V lost 5 bases and J lost 5 bases. In germline, CDR1 is SEHNR, CDR2 FQNEAQ (reference sequence). The CDR3 protein is CASSPGQGTDYGYTF. The CDR3 DNA reads as TGTGCCAGCAGCCCAGGACAGGGGACGGATTATGGCTACACCTTC.

The chain is built from TRBV6-4 and TRBJ2-1; D not certain. V was pared by 2 bases and J by 5 bases, with 4 bases between. Germline CDR1 reads MRHNA; CDR2 reads SNTAGT. CDR3 length: 12 amino acids. In DNA form, the CDR3 reads TGTGCCAGCAGTGACAACAACAATGAGCAGTTCTTC. It translates to CASSDNNNEQFF.

V gene TRBV6-5 combines with J gene TRBJ2-5; 7 nucleotides line up with TRBD2. V dropped 5 bases and J dropped 7; count of bases not matched to a gene: 7. This CDR3 comprises 13 residues. Per germline, CDR1 MNHEY and CDR2 SVGAGI. The CDR3 bases are TGTGCCAGCAGTAGCGGGAATAAGATGACCCAGTACTTC. This sequence encodes CASSSGNKMTQYF.

V is TRBV28 and J is TRBJ2-7; D not resolved. The CDR3 extends over 11 amino acids. V was shortened by 4 bases and J by 4 bases, with 5 bases between the two germline ends. CDR1 and CDR2 (germline): MDHEN, SYDVKM. CDR3 nucleotides: TGTGCCAGCAGTTGGGCGTACGAGCAGTACTTC. Amino acids: CASSWAYEQYF.

V usage is TRBV5-1 and J usage is TRBJ2-7; TRBD1 agrees at 8 bases. V was clipped by 4 bases and J by 5 bases; unmatched bases: 2. The CDR3 has 12 amino acids. CDR1 and CDR2 from the germline V gene are SGHRS and YFSETQ. The CDR3 is CASSQGAHEQYF. The CDR3 nucleotides read TGCGCCAGCAGCCAGGGGGCGCACGAGCAGTACTTC.

As concerns this clone: The same CDR3 can be traced to other DNA sequences in this sample. J is TRBJ1-2 and V is TRBV6-5; D perhaps matches TRBD1 (5 bases). This CDR3 region has 15 residues. The germline V and J ends were trimmed by 0 bases and 2 bases, with 10 bases remaining between them. CDR1 is MNHEY, CDR2 SVGAGI, per germline. The DNA of the CDR3 is TGTGCCAGCAGTTACTCGACAGCCGTAAACTATGGCTACACCTTC. Translating it yields CASSYSTAVNYGYTF.

V gene TRBV11-2 combines with J gene TRBJ1-2; TRBD1 is a possible D gene (6 bases). The CDR3 runs to 15 residues. V was cut by 5 bases and J by 6 bases, with 19 bases left in between. In germline, CDR1 is SGHAT, CDR2 FQNNGV. This chain's CDR3 is CASSAVEVQGDGYTF. In nucleotides, the CDR3 is TGTGCCAGCAGCGCCGTCGAGGTACAGGGTGATGGCTACACCTTC.

Comment on this clone: Other DNA sequences in the sample encode the same CDR3. This chain links TRBV6-5 with TRBJ2-7; TRBD2 matches 9 bases. From germline, CDR1 is MNHEY and CDR2 SVGAGI. The CDR3 is made up of 15 amino acids. Unmatched junction bases numbered 1, after V lost 0 bases and J lost 1 base. The DNA for the CDR3 is TGTGCCAGCAGTTACTCCACTAGCGGGTCCTACGAGCAGTACTTC. Encoded protein: CASSYSTSGSYEQYF.

The J gene is TRBJ2-7, the V gene TRBV2; 7 positions agree with TRBD1. CDR1 is SNHLY and CDR2 is FYNNEI in the germline V gene. The trim removed 5 bases at V and 3 bases at J, leaving 13 bases unmatched. This CDR3 has 16 amino acids. Here the CDR3 reads CASSHQDRRQGYEQYF. The CDR3 nucleotides read TGTGCCAGCAGTCATCAAGACAGGCGACAGGGCTACGAGCAGTACTTC.

This clone appeared once. The rearrangement links TRBV2 to TRBJ2-3, with a tentative D call TRBD1 (6 bases). Trimming pared 6 bases from V and 3 bases from J, leaving 10 bases between. This CDR3 region has 13 residues. Germline CDR1 SNHLY, CDR2 FYNNEI. The CDR3 loop reads CASRGTGTDTQYF. The CDR3 DNA follows: TGTGCCAGCAGGGGCACAGGGACAGATACGCAGTATTTT.

The rearrangement uses TRBV5-1 and TRBJ2-3; D is perhaps TRBD1 (5 bases). V lost 5 bases, J lost 3 bases, and 22 bases lay in between. Germline CDR1 SGHRS, CDR2 YFSETQ. The CDR3 is made up of 17 amino acids. CDR3 in amino acids: CASSFGPTSGPTDTQYF. The CDR3 region has the DNA TGCGCCAGCAGTTTCGGCCCCACATCAGGGCCAACAGATACGCAGTATTTT.

In its sample, this clone was seen once. The chain carries TRBV6-5 and TRBJ2-7; weak D call: TRBD2 (7 bases). CDR1 MNHEY and CDR2 SVGAGI come from the germline V gene. Trimming took off 6 bases at V and 7 bases at J, with 16 bases between the two ends. The CDR3 length is 13 residues. The CDR3 sequence: CASSRGGAIEQYF. As DNA, the CDR3 is TGTGCCAGCAGCCGCGGGGGCGCGATTGAGCAGTACTTC.

This sequence joins TRBV7-2 and TRBJ1-2; possible D gene TRBD1, 6 bases. The germline CDR1 and CDR2 sequences are SGHTA and FQGNSA. V shed 2 bases and J shed 8 bases, with 9 bases lying between them. The CDR3 is made up of 12 amino acids. DNA of the CDR3: TGTGCCAGCAGCTTATGGGGGCAGGGCTACACCTTC. It encodes CASSLWGQGYTF.

CDR3 coding DNA: TGTGCCAGCAGTTTTTCGGGGGCCCAGCATTTT. Its translation is CASSFSGAQHF. This rearrangement joins TRBV28 to TRBJ1-5, with a tentative D call TRBD1 (5 bases). The CDR3 contains 11 residues. V was clipped by 3 bases and J by 11 bases, with 8 bases between them. Germline CDR1 and CDR2: MDHEN and SYDVKM.

This clone was found once. The J gene is TRBJ2-3, the V gene TRBV6-1, with TRBD1 as a possible D gene (6 bases). The CDR3 covers 14 residues. V was clipped by 2 bases and J by 4 bases, with 10 bases between them. The germline V gene has CDR1 MNHNS and CDR2 SASEGT. CDR3: CASSELTGADTQYF. CDR3 DNA: TGTGCCAGCAGTGAATTGACAGGAGCAGATACGCAGTATTTT.

The chain combines TRBV7-9 with TRBJ1-1, with a possible D match to TRBD1 (5 bases). The CDR3 spans 17 residues. V was shortened by 7 bases and J by 1 base, with 22 bases between the two germline ends. Germline V CDR1 and CDR2: SEHNR, FQNEAQ (reference sequence). The CDR3 spells CASTQAGGGRANTEAFF. CDR3 DNA: TGTGCCAGCACCCAAGCGGGGGGTGGAAGGGCGAACACTGAAGCTTTCTTT.

V is TRBV6-4 and J is TRBJ2-1; 11 nucleotides align to TRBD2. J was trimmed by 16 bases and V by 6 bases; bases with no gene match: 11. Germline CDR1 reads MRHNA; CDR2 reads SNTAGT. This CDR3 spans 13 amino acids. The CDR3 DNA sequence: TGTGCCAGCAGCCCTACTAGCGGGAGTGATCACTTCTTC. This sequence encodes CASSPTSGSDHFF.